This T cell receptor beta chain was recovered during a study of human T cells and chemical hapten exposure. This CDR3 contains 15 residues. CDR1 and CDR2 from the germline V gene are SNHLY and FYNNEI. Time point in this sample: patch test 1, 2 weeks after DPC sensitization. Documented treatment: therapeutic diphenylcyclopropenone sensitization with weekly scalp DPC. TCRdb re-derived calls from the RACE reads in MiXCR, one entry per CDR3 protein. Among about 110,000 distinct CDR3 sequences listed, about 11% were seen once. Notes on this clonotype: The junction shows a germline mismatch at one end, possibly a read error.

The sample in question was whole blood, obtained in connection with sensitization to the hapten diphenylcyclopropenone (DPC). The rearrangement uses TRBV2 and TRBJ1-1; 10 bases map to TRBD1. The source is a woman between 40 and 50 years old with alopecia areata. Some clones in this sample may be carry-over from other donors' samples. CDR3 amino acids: CASSRQGAPNSEAFF. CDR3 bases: TGTGCCAGCAGTCGACAGGGGGCCCCGAACAGTGAAGCTTTCTTT. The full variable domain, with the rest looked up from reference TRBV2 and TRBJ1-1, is EPEVTQTPSHQVTQMGQEVILRCVPISNHLYFYWYRQILGQKVEFLVSFYNNEISEKSEIFDDQFSVERPDGSNFTLKIRSTKLEDSAMYFCASSRQGAPNSEAFFGQGTRLTVV.